The 19 T cell receptor beta chains below all came from one sample that was sequenced in a study of tumor-infiltrating lymphocytes in primary liver carcinoma (dated by TCRdb to about 2017). The sequencing machine was an Illumina HiSeq 2500. Starting from 450 to 500 ng total RNA, TCRbeta-specific cDNA was produced by reverse transcription with a constant-region primer and ProtoScript II reverse transcriptase. The TCRbeta libraries were prepared through three rounds of nested multiplex PCR following a slightly modified ARM-PCR procedure. Each of the first two PCR rounds ran for around 10 cycles using multiplex TRBV1-TRBV30 forward primers together with a Cbeta reverse primer. TCRdb reworked the public reads: Q25 trimming with fastp, MiXCR clone assembly, productive beta chains retained. Under each unique CDR3 protein, matching rows form one entry showing the most common genes and DNA. For this sample there are some 180,000 distinct CDR3 sequences; around 60% appear just once. Around 68% of the sample rests with the top ten.

Blood RNA was extracted from unsorted whole blood using TRIzol reagent, and germline DNA was obtained with the DNeasy Blood & Tissue kit. The sample comprised peripheral blood. These receptors were collected from a man aged 35-49 years with primary liver carcinoma and hepatitis B virus infection.

A remark on this clonotype: This likely comes from a read error, as the CDR3 has no conserved phenylalanine or tryptophan at its end. The limits of the CDR3 on the DNA are not certain, so only TCRdb's listed CDR3 is given. The J gene is TRBJ2-1, the V gene TRBV6-5; the D call in the table, TRBD2, was not verified against the DNA. Germline CDR1 MNHEY, CDR2 SVGAGI. The length of the CDR3 is 19 amino acids, counting both ends. CDR3 sequence reads: CASSPGTSGRAGAYNEQSL.

As concerns this clonotype: Being one base from a much bigger clone, this may be a read error. This CDR3 is missing its conserved last phenylalanine or tryptophan, likely due to a read error. The genes are TRBV29-1 and TRBJ2-3; D is possibly TRBD2 (5 bases). V dropped 3 bases and J dropped 0 bases, with 10 bases sitting between them. CDR1 and CDR2 from the germline V gene are SQVTM and ANQGSEA. This CDR3 spans 14 amino acids. The CDR3 DNA follows: TGCAGCGTTGAGGGCGGGCGGAGCACAGATACGCAGTATCTT. Translation: CSVEGGRSTDTQYL.

This clonotype was recorded once. A read error may produce the germline difference seen at one junction end. The J gene is TRBJ2-7, the V gene TRBV12-3 or TRBV12-4, with 7 nucleotides matching TRBD2. CDR3 length equals 14 residues. CDR3 DNA: TGTGTCAGCAGTTTAATGGCGGGAGCCCTCGAGCAGTACTTC. This translates into CVSSLMAGALEQYF.

Worth noting for this clonotype: A much larger clone lies one base from this, so it may be a read error. V gene TRBV29-1 combines with J gene TRBJ2-4; D gene unclear. The CDR3 loop spans 13 amino acids. Germline CDR1 reads SQVTM; CDR2 reads ANQGSEA. The CDR3 DNA follows: TGCTGCGTTGCTGCGCAGATCAAAAACATTCAGTACTTC. This translates into CCVAAQIKNIQYF. Together with reference TRBV29-1 and TRBJ2-4, the CDR3 gives the full variable domain: SAVISQKPSRDICQRGTSLTIQCQVDSQVTMMFWYRQQPGQSLTLIATANQGSEATYESGFVIDKFPISRPNLTFSTLTVSNMSPEDSSIYLCCVAAQIKNIQYFGAGTRLSVL.

This clonotype turned up a few times. This chain connects TRBV29-1 to TRBJ2-1, with 7 bases that match TRBD2. Germline V gene data show CDR1 as SQVTM and CDR2 as ANQGSEA. The CDR3 totals 13 residues. Losses at the gene ends were 3 bases for V and 2 bases for J; bases not matched to a gene: 1. CDR3 amino acids: CSVDGTTYNEQFF. CDR3 in DNA: TGCAGCGTTGATGGGACTACCTACAATGAGCAGTTCTTC.

The table lists this clonotype with a few counts. The V call is TRBV10-3, the J call TRBJ2-1; 10 bases agree with TRBD2. This CDR3 has 14 residues. Per germline, CDR1 ENHRY and CDR2 SYGVKD. Trimming took 6 bases from V and 9 from J; bases not matched to a gene: 8. The CDR3 loop reads CAIRLEREGGEQFF. The CDR3 nucleotides are TGTGCCATCAGACTTGAGCGGGAGGGCGGTGAGCAGTTCTTC.

With regard to this clonotype: The final CDR3 position lacks the conserved phenylalanine or tryptophan, pointing to a likely read error. The chain links TRBV29-1 to TRBJ2-3, with D tentatively TRBD1 or TRBD2 (5 bases each). The CDR3 loop spans 14 amino acids. Trimming left V 8 bases short and J 0 bases short, with 15 bases between. CDR1 SQVTM and CDR2 ANQGSEA come from the germline V gene. CDR3 sequence: CSQRGGGSTDTQYL. The DNA of the CDR3 is TGCAGCCAGAGAGGTGGGGGTAGCACAGATACGCAGTATTTG.

This clonotype was observed a handful of times. The V gene is TRBV5-5, the J gene TRBJ1-1; 9 nucleotides match TRBD1. The germline gives CDR1 SGHKS, CDR2 YYEKEE (reference sequence). The length of the CDR3 is 14 residues. V trimming: 4 bases; J trimming: 3 bases; junction bases outside the gene matches: 4. CDR3 residues: CASSRQGVDTEAFF. CDR3 sequence (DNA): TGTGCCAGCAGCCGACAGGGGGTGGACACTGAAGCTTTCTTT. Drawing the rest from reference TRBV5-5 and TRBJ1-1, the complete variable domain is DAGVTQSPTHLIKTRGQQVTLRCSPISGHKSVSWYQQVLGQGPQFIFQYYEKEERGRGNFPDRFSARQFPNYSSELNVNALLLGDSALYLCASSRQGVDTEAFFGQGTRLTVV.

The genes are TRBV28 and TRBJ2-5; D is perhaps TRBD1 (6 bases). This CDR3 contains 16 residues. Trimming cost V 6 bases and J 1 base, with 18 bases left between them. Germline V gene data show CDR1 as MDHEN and CDR2 as SYDVKM. CDR3 coding DNA: TGTGCCAGCAGCCAATCAGGGGTGGTGGGCCAAGAGACCCAGTACTTC. Its protein is CASSQSGVVGQETQYF.

Comment on this clonotype: One end of the junction does not line up with germline, which may come from a read error. J is TRBJ1-2 and V is TRBV7-9, with TRBD1 identical over 8 bases. The CDR3 covers 15 residues. CDR1 and CDR2 (germline): SEHNR, FQNEAQ (reference sequence). In nucleotides, the CDR3 is TGTGTCAGCAGCTTATCCCGGGACAGGCTATATGGCTACACCTTC. Amino acid sequence: CVSSLSRDRLYGYTF.

The chain combines TRBV12-3 or TRBV12-4 with TRBJ1-4, with a tentative D call TRBD1 (5 bases). The CDR3 length is 15 residues. Trimming took off 0 bases at V and 7 bases at J, with 12 bases between the two ends. The CDR3 here is CASSLAALGGEKLFF. CDR3 DNA sequence: TGTGCCAGCAGTTTAGCGGCCCTCGGGGGTGAAAAACTGTTTTTT.

This clonotype has more than one count but fewer than ten. The genes are TRBV6-5 and TRBJ1-1; no clear D gene. The CDR3 runs to 12 residues. The germline V gene has CDR1 MNHEY and CDR2 SVGAGI. Trimming took 6 bases from V and 1 from J, leaving 6 bases between them. The CDR3 sequence is CASSRTNTEAFF. CDR3 bases: TGTGCCAGCAGCCGAACGAACACTGAAGCTTTCTTT.

On this clonotype: A read error may account for a junction end that differs from germline. This rearrangement joins TRBV11-2 to TRBJ1-2; D not resolved. The CDR3 is 13 residues long. The germline CDR1 and CDR2 sequences are SGHAT and FQNNGV. CDR3 amino acids: CVSSLGGVYGYTF. The CDR3 DNA reads TGTGTCAGCAGCTTAGGAGGAGTATATGGCTACACCTTC.

This clonotype was seen a few times. V gene TRBV4-2 combines with J gene TRBJ2-5; D perhaps matches TRBD2 (6 bases). Germline V lookup: CDR1 LGHNA, CDR2 YNFKEQ. Trimming cost V 1 base and J 5 bases, with 17 bases left between them. The CDR3 has 16 residues. The CDR3 region is CASSQGGGGQDETQYF. CDR3 sequence (DNA): TGTGCCAGCAGCCAAGGCGGAGGAGGGCAGGACGAGACCCAGTACTTC.

The rearrangement uses TRBV28 and TRBJ2-6; D is unclear. V lost 8 bases and J lost 3, with 8 bases in between. The CDR3 is made up of 13 amino acids. The germline gives CDR1 MDHEN, CDR2 SYDVKM. CDR3 residues: CASEPDGANVLTF. The CDR3 DNA reads as TGTGCCAGCGAACCAGATGGGGCCAACGTCCTGACTTTC.

This clonotype has a handful of counts. The chain employs TRBV12-3 or TRBV12-4 and TRBJ2-7; 14 positions agree with TRBD2. V was clipped by 6 bases and J by 4 bases; unmatched bases: 5. This CDR3 comprises 15 residues. The CDR3 loop reads CASRPGLAGEYEQYF. CDR3 coding DNA: TGTGCCAGCAGACCGGGACTAGCGGGAGAGTACGAGCAGTACTTC.

The genes are TRBV7-9 and TRBJ2-1; 8 bases line up with TRBD1. Germline-derived CDR1 and CDR2 are SEHNR and FQNEAQ (reference sequence). The V gene end was trimmed by 4 bases and the J gene end by 7 bases; junction bases not matched to a gene: 9. The CDR3 has 15 amino acids. CDR3 loop: CASSSPGGLGNEQFF. The CDR3 DNA sequence: TGTGCCAGCAGCTCCCCAGGGGGCCTGGGAAATGAGCAGTTCTTC.

The chain carries TRBV5-4 and TRBJ2-7; 9 nucleotides align to TRBD2. With V trimmed by 4 bases and J by 2 bases, 4 bases remained unmatched. The germline V gene encodes CDR1 SGHNT and CDR2 YYREEE (reference sequence). There are 14 residues in the CDR3. Here the CDR3 DNA reads TGTGCCAGCAGCCCGGGACTAGCTACCTACGAGCAGTACTTC. Its protein is CASSPGLATYEQYF.

The V call is TRBV6-2 or TRBV6-3, the J call TRBJ2-7, with 13 bases lining up with TRBD2. The junction had 1 base not matched to a gene; V was cut back by 6 bases and J by 2 bases. Germline V gene lookup returns CDR1 MNHEY and CDR2 SVGEGT. The CDR3 length is 14 residues. In DNA form, the CDR3 reads TGTGCCAGCAGACTAGCGGGAGGGACCTACGAGCAGTACTTC. Its translation: CASRLAGGTYEQYF.